The rows below give T cell receptor beta chains drawn from one sample of a study of T cells in Graves' hyperthyroidism and ophthalmopathy. TCRdb passed the multiplex PCR reads through MiXCR, listing each CDR3 protein once. The sample consists of some 740,000 distinct CDR3 sequences, around 15% of them appearing once. Specimen: blood. These receptors originate from a woman under 30 with Graves' hyperthyroidism. CDR3s include the opening cysteine and the closing phenylalanine or tryptophan. The D gene is left open where the match is weak. Size is omitted from some rows. Given values are once, few, many or a class for expanded clones.

size,J,V,D,CDR3,DNA
few,TRBJ2-1,TRBV4-1,NA,CASSLGTSLADEQFF,TGCGCCAGCAGCCTAGGGACTTCCCTTGCCGATGAGCAGTTCTTC
NA,TRBJ2-1,TRBV28,TRBD2,CASSPPGLSNNEQFF,TGTGCCAGCAGTCCCCCGGGACTATCCAACAATGAGCAGTTCTTC
few,TRBJ1-2,TRBV28,NA,CASSFGPTYGYTF,TGTGCCAGCAGTTTCGGCCCAACCTATGGCTACACCTTC
NA,TRBJ1-1,TRBV29-1,NA,CSVSEYTEAFF,TGCAGCGTCTCGGAGTACACTGAAGCTTTCTTT
many,TRBJ2-7,TRBV4-1,TRBD2,CASSQDSTSVLYEQYF,TGCGCCAGCAGCCAAGATAGCACTAGCGTTCTCTACGAGCAGTACTTC
many,TRBJ1-1,TRBV7-2,NA,CASSLAGYGTEAFF,TGTGCCAGCAGCTTAGCGGGGTATGGCACTGAAGCTTTCTTT
many,TRBJ2-1,TRBV18,TRBD2,CASSPGTSGTPYNEQFF,TGTGCCAGCTCACCAGGGACTAGCGGGACCCCCTACAATGAGCAGTTCTTC
many,TRBJ2-1,TRBV6-1,NA,CASSQRRDNEQFF,TGTGCCAGCAGTCAGCGGCGGGACAATGAGCAGTTCTTC
few,TRBJ1-4,TRBV19,TRBD1,CASSSTGGSGEKLFF,TGTGCCAGTAGTAGCACAGGGGGAAGTGGTGAAAAACTGTTTTTT
many,TRBJ1-1,TRBV28,NA,CASSPREWDTEAFF,TGTGCCAGCAGTCCTAGGGAGTGGGACACTGAAGCTTTCTTT
many,TRBJ2-1,TRBV2,TRBD2,CASRLAEEGNEQFF,TGTGCCAGCAGACTAGCGGAAGAGGGGAATGAGCAGTTCTTC
many,TRBJ2-1,TRBV28,TRBD1,CASSRPRYQDRGRNEQFF,TGTGCCAGCAGCCGACCCCGCTACCAGGACAGGGGGCGAAATGAGCAGTTCTTC
many,TRBJ2-7,TRBV28,NA,CASSLDSPYEQYF,TGTGCCAGCAGTTTAGACAGCCCCTACGAGCAGTACTTC
many,TRBJ2-1,TRBV7-3,NA,CASSLDLSSYNEQFF,TGTGCCAGCAGCTTAGATCTGAGCTCCTACAATGAGCAGTTCTTC
many,TRBJ1-1,TRBV7-2,NA,CASSLVAARGLSFMNTEAFF,TGTGCCAGCAGCTTAGTAGCCGCCCGGGGACTGAGCTTCATGAACACTGAAGCTTTCTTT
few,TRBJ1-2,TRBV6-1,NA,CASSRTGLRGYTF,TGTGCCAGCAGTCGAACAGGGCTCCGGGGCTACACCTTC
NA,TRBJ2-2,TRBV12-3/TRBV12-4,NA,CAEKDPKSRLGTGELFF,TGTGCCGAAAAAGACCCGAAATCGCGTTTAGGGACCGGGGAGCTGTTTTTT
many,TRBJ1-2,TRBV10-3,TRBD1,CAIRAGTGRNGYTF,TGTGCCATCAGGGCTGGGACAGGGAGGAATGGCTACACCTTC
many,TRBJ2-3,TRBV24-1,NA,CATSDLSGTDTQYF,TGTGCCACCAGTGATTTGTCCGGCACAGATACGCAGTATTTT
NA,TRBJ2-1,TRBV5-8,TRBD2,CASSLGLAASSYNEQFF,TGTGCCAGCAGCTTGGGACTAGCGGCTAGCTCCTACAATGAGCAGTTCTTC
few,TRBJ1-2,TRBV29-1,NA,CSVATRGEGSYGYTF,TGCAGCGTCGCGACCCGGGGGGAAGGGAGCTATGGCTACACCTTC
NA,TRBJ2-3,TRBV7-9,TRBD1,CASSIRDRRTDTQYF,TGTGCCAGCAGTATCCGGGACAGGCGCACAGATACGCAGTATTTT
many,TRBJ2-7,TRBV3-1,NA,CASSPGASPSVDEQYF,TGTGCCAGCAGCCCCGGAGCCAGCCCTAGCGTCGACGAGCAGTACTTC
NA,TRBJ1-2,TRBV6-5,NA,CASSSTLGYTF,TGTGCCAGCAGTTCTACTTTAGGCTACACCTTC
many,TRBJ2-7,TRBV11-2,NA,CASSFSPSAGEQYF,TGTGCCAGCTCCTTCTCCCCCTCCGCTGGGGAGCAGTACTTC
many,TRBJ2-1,TRBV7-2,TRBD2,CASSLATSGSGYNEQFF,TGTGCCAGCAGCTTAGCAACTAGCGGGAGTGGGTACAATGAGCAGTTCTTC
few,TRBJ2-2,TRBV9,NA,CASGRTVGELFF,TGTGCCAGTGGGAGAACGGTCGGGGAGCTGTTTTTT
many,TRBJ1-5,TRBV30,NA,CAWNKNNNQPQHF,TGTGCCTGGAATAAGAATAACAATCAGCCCCAGCATTTT
NA,TRBJ1-2,TRBV20-1,NA,CSAPSGAANYGYTF,TGCAGTGCCCCCTCAGGGGCGGCTAACTATGGCTACACCTTC
few,TRBJ2-1,TRBV4-1,NA,CASSQAGFNEQFF,TGCGCCAGCAGCCAAGCAGGATTCAATGAGCAGTTCTTC
few,TRBJ1-1,TRBV30,NA,CAWNPTLWGKGAFF,TGTGCCTGGAATCCCACCTTATGGGGGAAGGGAGCTTTCTTT
many,TRBJ1-2,TRBV20-1,NA,CSARLDRANYGYTF,TGCAGTGCTAGATTAGACAGAGCTAACTATGGCTACACCTTC
NA,TRBJ2-1,TRBV19,TRBD2,CASSTPGLAVSNEQFF,TGTGCCAGTAGTACCCCGGGACTAGCGGTTTCGAATGAGCAGTTCTTC
NA,TRBJ1-2,TRBV20-1,NA,CSARDVRTANYGYTF,TGCAGTGCTAGAGATGTCAGGACAGCTAACTATGGCTACACCTTC
many,TRBJ1-3,TRBV20-1,NA,CSARDRGQKITHSGNTIYF,TGCAGTGCTAGAGATCGGGGGCAGAAGATCACACACTCTGGAAACACCATATATTTT
many,TRBJ2-1,TRBV27,NA,CASRGGQTSYNEQFF,TGTGCCAGCAGGGGGGGACAGACCTCCTACAATGAGCAGTTCTTC
few,TRBJ2-5,TRBV3-1,TRBD2,CASSSRLAETQYF,TGTGCCAGCAGCTCCCGACTAGCAGAGACCCAGTACTTC
NA,TRBJ2-1,TRBV2,NA,CASRGPTLEKFF,TGTGCCAGCAGGGGCCCCACACTAGAAAAGTTCTTC
once,TRBJ1-6,TRBV2,NA,CASSEVRSLHF,TGTGCCAGCAGTGAAGTACGGTCTCTCCACTTT
NA,TRBJ2-4,TRBV25-1,TRBD2,CASSAVAGGGIRWIQYF,TGTGCCAGCAGTGCCGTAGCGGGGGGGGGGATTAGATGGATTCAGTACTTC
few,TRBJ2-1,TRBV12-3/TRBV12-4,TRBD2,CASTLGREGRYEQFF,TGTGCCAGCACCTTGGGGCGGGAGGGCCGATATGAGCAGTTCTTC